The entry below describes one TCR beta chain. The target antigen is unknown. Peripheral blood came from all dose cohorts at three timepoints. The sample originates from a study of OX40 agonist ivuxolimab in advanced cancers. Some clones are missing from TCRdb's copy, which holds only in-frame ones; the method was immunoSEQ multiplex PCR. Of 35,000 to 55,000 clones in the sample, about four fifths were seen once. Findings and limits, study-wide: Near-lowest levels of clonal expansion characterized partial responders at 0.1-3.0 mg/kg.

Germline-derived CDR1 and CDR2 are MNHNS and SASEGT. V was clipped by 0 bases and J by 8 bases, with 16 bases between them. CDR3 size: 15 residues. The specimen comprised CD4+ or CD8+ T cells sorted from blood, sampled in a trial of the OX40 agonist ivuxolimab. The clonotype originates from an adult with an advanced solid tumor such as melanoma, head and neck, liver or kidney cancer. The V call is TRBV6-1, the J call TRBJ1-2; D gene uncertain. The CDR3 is CASSEARLRRRGYTF. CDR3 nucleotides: TGTGCCAGCAGTGAAGCGCGATTACGACGGAGAGGCTACACCTTC.